The 14 T cell receptor beta chains listed next were all sequenced from one sample in a study of shared T cell receptors in the human thymus. Libraries were prepared by immunoSEQ multiplex PCR; TCRdb keeps only in-frame clonotypes and omits some of them. The sample has 650,000 to 950,000 clones, 70% to 90% seen once; the top ten hold roughly 0.01%. These data also featured in a second study, about human thymus T cells.

The material sequenced was thymocytes. The receptors here all came from a girl under three years old with a congenital heart defect.

The V gene is TRBV6-6, the J gene TRBJ1-5; the D is unclear. CDR1 and CDR2 from the germline V gene are MNHNY and SVGAGI (reference sequence). The CDR3 is made up of 16 amino acids. Trimming took off 0 bases at V and 0 bases at J, with 9 bases between the two ends. The DNA for the CDR3 is TGTGCCAGCAGTTACTCGGTTCTTAGTAGCAATCAGCCCCAGCATTTT. It encodes CASSYSVLSSNQPQHF.

The chain couples TRBV6-5 to TRBJ2-2; D remains unclear. The CDR3 totals 14 residues. V lost 2 bases and J lost 1, with 5 bases in between. The germline CDR1 and CDR2 sequences are MNHEY and SVGAGI. The CDR3 nucleotides are TGTGCCAGCAGTTACGCTAGGAACACCGGGGAGCTGTTTTTT. Protein: CASSYARNTGELFF.

The chain carries TRBV5-4 and TRBJ2-1; TRBD2 matches 8 bases. The CDR3 consists of 16 residues. Per germline, CDR1 SGHNT and CDR2 YYREEE (reference sequence). Trimming cost V 2 bases and J 0 bases; bases outside gene matches: 4. The CDR3: CASSFSGGNSYNEQFF. The CDR3, as DNA: TGTGCCAGCAGCTTTTCGGGGGGGAACTCCTACAATGAGCAGTTCTTC.

V gene TRBV9 combines with J gene TRBJ1-2; 8 positions match TRBD1. Germline V gene lookup returns CDR1 SGDLS and CDR2 YYNGEE. This CDR3 comprises 15 residues. Trimming removed 5 bases from V and 2 bases from J; junction bases left unmatched: 8. CDR3 amino acids: CASSDRQGRNYGYTF. CDR3 DNA sequence: TGTGCCAGCAGTGACAGACAGGGGAGGAACTATGGCTACACCTTC.

The chain carries TRBV21-1 and TRBJ1-3; the table assigns TRBD1, which was not confirmed against the DNA. TRBV21-1 has pseudogene status. The CDR3 loop spans 15 amino acids. The DNA of the CDR3 is TGTGCCAGCAGCAAAGTTCTTGGCCACGGAAACACCATATATTTT. Translated, it gives CASSKVLGHGNTIYF.

This clone was seen just once. The chain uses TRBV2 and TRBJ2-3, with 8 nucleotides matching TRBD1. Per germline, CDR1 SNHLY and CDR2 FYNNEI. This CDR3 region has 17 residues. The junction had 11 bases not matched to a gene; V was cut back by 6 bases and J by 0 bases. DNA of the CDR3: TGTGCCAGCAGCCGTAGGACAGGGCCTACCAGCACAGATACGCAGTATTTT. Translated: CASSRRTGPTSTDTQYF.

The V call is TRBV4-1, the J call TRBJ2-1; D is ambiguous. The length of the CDR3 is 15 residues. Trimming shortened V by 1 base and J by 2 bases, and 9 bases separated the two germline ends. Germline V lookup: CDR1 MGHRA, CDR2 YSYEKL. CDR3 DNA sequence: TGCGCCAGCAGCCAAGCAGAAGTTCCCTACAATGAGCAGTTCTTC. Amino acid sequence: CASSQAEVPYNEQFF.

V and J are TRBV21-1 and TRBJ2-7; TRBD1, the table's D call, lacks a check against the DNA. TRBV21-1 is assigned pseudogene status. The length of the CDR3 is 14 residues. The chain's CDR3 is CASNWDRFPYEQYF. As DNA, the CDR3 is TGTGCCAGCAACTGGGACAGGTTTCCCTACGAGCAGTACTTC.

The V and J genes are TRBV6-1 and TRBJ1-2; 7 bases fit TRBD1. The CDR3 totals 16 residues. After removal of 4 bases from V and 2 bases from J, the junction contained 10 bases not matched to a gene. Germline CDR1 MNHNS, CDR2 SASEGT. CDR3 loop: CASSAPRQGWNYGYTF. The CDR3 coding sequence is TGTGCCAGCAGTGCACCCAGACAGGGTTGGAACTATGGCTACACCTTC.

The CDR3 is CASSPQDRGIGEQYF. The CDR3 nucleotides read TGTGCCAGCAGCCCCCAGGACAGGGGAATAGGCGAGCAGTACTTC. This chain joins TRBV14 and TRBJ2-7, with 9 bases matching TRBD1. The germline gives CDR1 SGHDN, CDR2 FVKESK. The CDR3 loop spans 15 amino acids. J lost 6 bases, V lost 4 bases, and 10 bases had no gene match. Supplemented by reference TRBV14 and TRBJ2-7, the full variable domain reads EAGVTQFPSHSVIEKGQTVTLRCDPISGHDNLYWYRRVMGKEIKFLLHFVKESKQDESGMPNNRFLAERTGGTYSTLKVQPAELEDSGVYFCASSPQDRGIGEQYFGPGTRLTVT.

This chain connects TRBV11-2 to TRBJ2-1; D perhaps matches TRBD2 (5 bases). V dropped 5 bases and J dropped 6 bases, with 20 bases sitting between them. CDR3 length: 16 amino acids. Germline assignment: CDR1 SGHAT and CDR2 FQNNGV. The CDR3 region is CASSPIAGGPGNEQFF. CDR3 sequence (DNA): TGTGCCAGCAGCCCAATAGCTGGAGGACCGGGCAATGAGCAGTTCTTC. The full variable domain, rest sourced from reference TRBV11-2 and TRBJ2-1, is EAGVAQSPRYKIIEKRQSVAFWCNPISGHATLYWYQQILGQGPKLLIQFQNNGVVDDSQLPKDRFSAERLKGVDSTLKIQPAKLEDSAVYLCASSPIAGGPGNEQFFGPGTRLTVL.

This clone was picked up one time. This chain joins TRBV7-6 and TRBJ1-1; maybe TRBD1 (6 bases). V shed 3 bases and J shed 8 bases, with 13 bases lying between them. Germline V gene lookup returns CDR1 SGHVS and CDR2 FNYEAQ. The CDR3 spans 13 residues. This chain's CDR3 is CASSFGRGKEAFF. For the CDR3, the DNA is TGTGCCAGCAGCTTTGGAAGGGGGAAAGAAGCTTTCTTT.

This sequence joins TRBV10-3 and TRBJ2-1; 10 bases agree with TRBD1. Germline assignment: CDR1 ENHRY and CDR2 SYGVKD. The length of the CDR3 is 13 residues. V lost 9 bases to trimming and J lost 6 bases; unmatched junction nucleotides: 5. CDR3 amino acids: CAIGTGEGNEQFF. The CDR3 DNA reads TGTGCCATAGGGACAGGGGAGGGCAATGAGCAGTTCTTC.

The chain combines TRBV2 with TRBJ1-5; no reliable D call. Trimming cost V 6 bases and J 3 bases, with 15 bases left between them. Germline CDR1 reads SNHLY; CDR2 reads FYNNEI. There are 15 residues in the CDR3. CDR3: CASRRGVALNQPQHF. CDR3 in DNA: TGTGCCAGCAGGCGGGGAGTGGCGCTCAATCAGCCCCAGCATTTT. Complete variable domain (other parts from reference TRBV2 and TRBJ1-5): EPEVTQTPSHQVTQMGQEVILRCVPISNHLYFYWYRQILGQKVEFLVSFYNNEISEKSEIFDDQFSVERPDGSNFTLKIRSTKLEDSAMYFCASRRGVALNQPQHFGDGTRLSIL.